Given below is one T cell receptor beta chain in context. Using immunoSEQ multiplex PCR, the repertoire was profiled, and TCRdb retains in-frame clones only, with some absent. The repertoire holds tens of thousands of clones, with around 91% as singletons. This entry is derived from a study of T cell changes during pregnancy in multiple sclerosis. V lost 6 bases, J lost 3 bases, and 6 bases lay in between. This CDR3 has 12 residues. Germline V CDR1 and CDR2: KGHSH, LQKENI. The clonotype comes from a female donor in good health, enrolled as a control in a pregnancy study. Sequences were derived from peripheral blood, sampled in the third trimester of pregnancy. J is TRBJ2-1 and V is TRBV18, with D unclear. CDR3 nucleotide sequence: TGTGCCAGCTCTTCCAACTACAATGAGCAGTTCTTC. The encoded protein is CASSSNYNEQFF. The complete variable domain, with remaining parts taken from reference TRBV18 and TRBJ2-1, reads NAGVMQNPRHLVRRRGQEARLRCSPMKGHSHVYWYRQLPEEGLKFMVYLQKENIIDESGMPKERFSAEFPKEGPSILRIQQVVRGDSAAYFCASSSNYNEQFFGPGTRLTVL.